The 10 T cell receptor beta chains below all came from one sample that was sequenced in a study of blood T cell repertoires in COVID-19. TCRdb keeps only in-frame clones here, not all; method: immunoSEQ multiplex PCR. The repertoire holds 110,000 or so clones, with about 84% as singletons. The sample comprised peripheral blood. The receptors were gathered from a man over 45 with acute or convalescent COVID-19.

The chain couples TRBV27 to TRBJ1-6, with TRBD1 identical over 8 bases. The J segment lost 10 bases and the V segment lost 5 bases, leaving 7 bases of the junction unmatched. The germline gives CDR1 MNHEY, CDR2 SMNVEV (reference sequence). The CDR3 runs 14 residues. The CDR3 loop reads CASSLGQGRSPLHF. As DNA, the CDR3 is TGTGCCAGCAGTCTTGGACAGGGACGATCACCCCTCCACTTT.

This clone was seen a single time. The J gene is TRBJ1-3, the V gene TRBV29-1, with no clear D. The CDR3 length is 12 residues. V lost 7 bases to trimming and J lost 6 bases, with 13 bases between them. CDR1 is SQVTM, CDR2 ANQGSEA, per germline. The CDR3 loop reads CSASGGLNTIYF. CDR3 sequence (DNA): TGCAGCGCATCCGGAGGCCTAAACACCATATATTTT.

V gene TRBV3-1 (or the pseudogene TRBV3-2) combines with J gene TRBJ2-2; D is ambiguous. This CDR3 has 11 residues. Germline V gene sequence: CDR1 LGHDT, CDR2 YNNKEL (reference sequence). V was clipped by 1 base and J by 8 bases, with 2 bases between them. CDR3 in amino acids: CASSQAGELFF. CDR3 DNA: TGTGCCAGCAGCCAAGCAGGGGAGCTGTTTTTT.

The genes are TRBV28 and TRBJ1-5; 8 nucleotides align to TRBD1. The germline gives CDR1 MDHEN, CDR2 SYDVKM. J gave up 2 bases and V 5 bases, and 5 bases lay outside the gene matches. The CDR3 covers 15 residues. This CDR3 reads CASSLTGAGNQPQHF. In DNA, the CDR3 is TGTGCCAGCAGTCTGACAGGGGCCGGCAATCAGCCCCAGCATTTT.

The chain joins TRBV28 to TRBJ1-2; the D gene is possibly TRBD1 (6 bases). V dropped 2 bases and J dropped 5 bases, with 18 bases sitting between them. The length of the CDR3 is 16 residues. The germline V gene has CDR1 MDHEN and CDR2 SYDVKM. CDR3 region: CASSLRGAGGGYGYTF. In DNA, the CDR3 is TGTGCCAGCAGTTTACGAGGCGCGGGGGGCGGTTATGGCTACACCTTC.

V and J are TRBV7-2 and TRBJ2-7; 8 bases agree with TRBD2. The trim removed 3 bases at V and 2 bases at J, leaving 0 bases unmatched. The CDR3 has 13 amino acids. CDR1 SGHTA and CDR2 FQGNSA come from the germline V gene. Written as DNA, the CDR3 is TGTGCCAGCAGCTTTAGCGGGGCCTACGAGCAGTACTTC. It translates to CASSFSGAYEQYF.

V gene TRBV7-9 combines with J gene TRBJ1-1; D perhaps matches TRBD1 (5 bases). V shed 2 bases and J shed 4 bases, with 14 bases lying between them. Germline CDR1 is SEHNR and CDR2 is FQNEAQ (reference sequence). The CDR3 consists of 15 residues. The CDR3 DNA sequence: TGTGCCAGCAGCTTAACGTCCAACGGGGGCACTGAAGCTTTCTTT. Amino acids: CASSLTSNGGTEAFF.

This clone was seen more than once but under ten times. The chain combines TRBV4-1 with TRBJ1-2; TRBD1 is a possible D gene (5 bases). CDR1 MGHRA and CDR2 YSYEKL come from the germline V gene. The V end lost 3 bases, the J end lost 0 bases, and 11 bases lay between the germline ends. The CDR3 length is 15 residues. CDR3 region: CASSQTRGANYGYTF. The CDR3 DNA reads TGCGCCAGCAGCCAGACCCGGGGGGCTAACTATGGCTACACCTTC.

The CDR3 nucleotides are TGTGCCAGCAGTTACTCCTATAACTATGGCTACACCTTC. This codes for CASSYSYNYGYTF. This chain uses TRBV6-5 with TRBJ1-2; D gene unclear. Trimming shortened V by 0 bases and J by 1 base, and 3 bases separated the two germline ends. Per the germline V gene, CDR1 is MNHEY and CDR2 is SVGAGI. This CDR3 is 13 amino acids long.

There are a few counts of this clone. The chain employs TRBV28 and TRBJ1-2; 7 bases are a match to TRBD1. CDR3 length: 13 residues. With V trimmed by 10 bases and J by 8 bases, 13 bases remained unmatched. The V gene's germline CDR1 is MDHEN and CDR2 SYDVKM. The CDR3 DNA reads TGTGCCACCCAACCCGCGACAGGGCGAGGCTACACCTTC. Amino acid sequence: CATQPATGRGYTF.